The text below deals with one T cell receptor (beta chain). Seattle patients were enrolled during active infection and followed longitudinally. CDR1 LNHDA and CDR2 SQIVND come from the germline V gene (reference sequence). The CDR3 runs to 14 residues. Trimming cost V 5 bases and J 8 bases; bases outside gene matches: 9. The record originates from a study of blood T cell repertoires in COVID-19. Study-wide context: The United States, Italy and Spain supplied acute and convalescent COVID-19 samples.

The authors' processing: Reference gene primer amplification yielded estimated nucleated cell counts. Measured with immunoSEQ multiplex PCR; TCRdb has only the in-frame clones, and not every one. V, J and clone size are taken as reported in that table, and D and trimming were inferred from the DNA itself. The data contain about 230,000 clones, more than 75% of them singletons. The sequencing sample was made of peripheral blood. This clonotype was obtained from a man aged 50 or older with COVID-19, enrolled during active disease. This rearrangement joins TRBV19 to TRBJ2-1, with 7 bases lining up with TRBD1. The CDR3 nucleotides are TGTGCCAGTAGTCCCCGACAGGGTAGGGATGAGCAGTTCTTC. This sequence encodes CASSPRQGRDEQFF.